This T cell receptor (beta chain) comes out of a study of T-cell reconstitution after alpha-beta-depleted transplantation in children. Study-wide points: After transplant, high TCRbeta diversity at day 60 in some patients arose from surviving recipient T cells and thymic progenitors. T-cell counts and diversity were attributed mostly to newly produced T cells one year after transplant. At around two months after transplant, the alpha-beta T cells were reportedly derived from several hundred expanded clones that came from non-depleted graft cells.

Of note for this clonotype: What it binds is not known.

This sample's TCRbeta library carried unique molecular identifier barcodes. TCRdb reprocessed the PCR reads with MiXCR, giving one entry per CDR3 protein. The sample consists of about a million distinct CDR3 sequences, about 29% of them appearing once. This clonotype was sampled from a boy less than two years old who had a stem cell transplant for SCID, so the T cells may come from the graft donor. The sample here was PBMCs, mostly from graft donor cells, taken 360 days after TCRalphabeta/CD19-depleted stem cell transplant.

Here the CDR3 reads CASSRAASSWGYEQYF. In DNA form, the CDR3 reads TGTGCCAGCAGTCGCGCGGCCAGTTCTTGGGGCTACGAGCAGTACTTC. This chain links TRBV6-1 with TRBJ2-7; unclear D gene. V was clipped by 5 bases and J by 3 bases, with 20 bases between them. The CDR3 totals 16 residues. Germline V gene lookup returns CDR1 MNHNS and CDR2 SASEGT.